This T cell receptor (beta chain) derives from a study of blood T cell repertoires in COVID-19. Study-wide background: The origin of the acute and convalescent COVID-19 samples was the United States, Italy and Spain. PBMCs, B-cell-depleted T cells, or T cells were the source of the cDNA or gDNA that made up the material.

Per the germline V gene, CDR1 is SGDLS and CDR2 is YYNGEE. The ends lost 3 bases at V and 3 bases at J; junction bases unmatched: 5. This CDR3 spans 15 amino acids. The authors' processing: The assay estimated nucleated cells by amplifying reference gene primers. Sequenced by immunoSEQ multiplex PCR; TCRdb stores in-frame clones only, minus some. From that table come the V and J calls and clone size; the DNA was used to work out D and trimming. The sample has fewer than 300,000 clones; around four fifths are singletons. Sample: peripheral blood. The clonotype was recovered from a man of 80 years or more with acute or convalescent COVID-19. The chain combines TRBV9 with TRBJ1-3, with 8 bases matching TRBD1. The CDR3 spells CASSADRAGGNTIYF. Here the CDR3 DNA reads TGTGCCAGCAGCGCGGACAGGGCGGGTGGAAACACCATATATTTT.